Listed below are T cell receptor beta chains from one sample, sequenced in a study of blood T cell repertoires in COVID-19. Profiled with immunoSEQ multiplex PCR; TCRdb holds only in-frame clones, not every one. The table records over 250,000 clones, about nine tenths of them present only once. Material for sequencing was peripheral blood. These receptors originate from a man aged 35 to 55 who had recovered from COVID-19. Each CDR3 is given without its conserved first and last residue. Each record gives: V gene, CDR3 length, CDR3 protein.

v_gene: TRBV15
len: 11
CDR3aa: ATSGTRIGEQY

v_gene: TRBV7-2
len: 12
CDR3aa: ASSLEYRQETQY

v_gene: TRBV5-6
len: 12
CDR3aa: ASSGGLTAEPQH

v_gene: TRBV19
len: 13
CDR3aa: ASSVRSPPTDTQY

v_gene: TRBV4-3
len: 13
CDR3aa: ASSQERGSRNIQY

v_gene: TRBV7-9
len: 12
CDR3aa: ASTVRSTTDTQY

v_gene: TRBV10-1
len: 11
CDR3aa: ASSDRLTDEQY

v_gene: TRBV29-1
len: 12
CDR3aa: SALTGEEGSPLH

v_gene: TRBV6-2/TRBV6-3
len: 14
CDR3aa: ASSTLERGVRETQY

v_gene: TRBV7-8
len: 13
CDR3aa: ASSFQGSMNTEAF

v_gene: TRBV5-1
len: 12
CDR3aa: ASSPGHPNEKLF

v_gene: TRBV19
len: 12
CDR3aa: ASSIGGSTDTQY

v_gene: TRBV5-4
len: 14
CDR3aa: ASSSGQGARTDTQY

v_gene: TRBV2
len: 14
CDR3aa: ASSLTGQGRNYGYT

v_gene: TRBV3-1/TRBV3-2
len: 15
CDR3aa: ASSGKVAGELNNEQF

v_gene: TRBV11-2
len: 15
CDR3aa: ASSLEPPRLWESPLH

v_gene: TRBV11-1
len: 13
CDR3aa: ASSLVAGGKYEQY

v_gene: TRBV7-2
len: 11
CDR3aa: ASRSGSSYEQY

v_gene: TRBV14
len: 10
CDR3aa: ASSPYRDTQY

v_gene: TRBV14
len: 14
CDR3aa: ASSQVSGLSTGELF

v_gene: TRBV7-9
len: 16
CDR3aa: ASSWGLAGLRVTGELF

v_gene: TRBV5-1
len: 12
CDR3aa: ASREVAAYNEQF

v_gene: TRBV5-1
len: 12
CDR3aa: ASSLGVNTGELF

v_gene: TRBV27
len: 14
CDR3aa: ASKQTPVAGAETQY

v_gene: TRBV15
len: 13
CDR3aa: ATSRDPSGGDTQY

v_gene: TRBV7-8
len: 11
CDR3aa: ASSTRTGAEQY

v_gene: TRBV7-8
len: 14
CDR3aa: ASSLRQGPVQETQY

v_gene: TRBV12-3/TRBV12-4
len: 10
CDR3aa: ASSPRYNEQF

v_gene: TRBV5-1
len: 15
CDR3aa: ASSPPWSGSSYNEQF

v_gene: TRBV6-5
len: 13
CDR3aa: ASRASRGKGTEAF

v_gene: TRBV5-8
len: 13
CDR3aa: ASSLGQGAHETQY

v_gene: TRBV11-3
len: 14
CDR3aa: ASSKTSGSPYNEQF

v_gene: TRBV27
len: 14
CDR3aa: ASSHRTGPSKNIQY

v_gene: TRBV4-2
len: 17
CDR3aa: ASTPSQVNSRHSGNTIY

v_gene: TRBV7-2
len: 13
CDR3aa: ASSLDRGRVDGYT

v_gene: TRBV6-2/TRBV6-3
len: 15
CDR3aa: ASSYEGLAGDYNEQF

v_gene: TRBV5-5
len: 16
CDR3aa: ASTLWGQGGHVTDTQY